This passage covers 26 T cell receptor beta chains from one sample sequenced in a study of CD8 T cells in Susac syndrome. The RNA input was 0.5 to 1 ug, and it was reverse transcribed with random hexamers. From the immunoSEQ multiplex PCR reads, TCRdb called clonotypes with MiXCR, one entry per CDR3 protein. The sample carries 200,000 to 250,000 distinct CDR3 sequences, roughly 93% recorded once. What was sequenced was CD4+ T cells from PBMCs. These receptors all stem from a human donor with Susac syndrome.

DNA for the CDR3: TGTGCCAGCCGACACCGGGAGAGGAACACTGAAGCTTTCTTT. Protein sequence: CASRHRERNTEAFF. The chain uses TRBV7-2 and TRBJ1-1; D is unclear. CDR3 length: 14 residues. The V end lost 8 bases, the J end lost 1 base, and 14 bases lay between the germline ends. CDR1 SGHTA and CDR2 FQGNSA come from the germline V gene.

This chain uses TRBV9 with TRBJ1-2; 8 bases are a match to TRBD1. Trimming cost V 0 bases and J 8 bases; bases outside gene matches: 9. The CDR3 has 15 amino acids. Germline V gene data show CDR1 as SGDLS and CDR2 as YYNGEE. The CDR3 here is CASSVEWQDRDGYTF. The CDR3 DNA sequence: TGTGCCAGCAGCGTAGAGTGGCAGGACAGGGACGGCTACACCTTC.

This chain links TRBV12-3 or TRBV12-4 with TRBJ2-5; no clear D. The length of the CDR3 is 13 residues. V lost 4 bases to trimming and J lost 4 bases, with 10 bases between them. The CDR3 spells CASSSGPGETQYF. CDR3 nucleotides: TGTGCCAGCAGTTCCGGCCCTGGAGAGACCCAGTACTTC.

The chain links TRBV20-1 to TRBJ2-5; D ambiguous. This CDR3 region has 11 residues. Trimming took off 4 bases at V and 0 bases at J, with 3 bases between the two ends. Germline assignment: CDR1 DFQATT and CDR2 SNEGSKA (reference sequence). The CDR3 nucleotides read TGCAGTGCTAACCACCAAGAGACCCAGTACTTC. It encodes CSANHQETQYF.

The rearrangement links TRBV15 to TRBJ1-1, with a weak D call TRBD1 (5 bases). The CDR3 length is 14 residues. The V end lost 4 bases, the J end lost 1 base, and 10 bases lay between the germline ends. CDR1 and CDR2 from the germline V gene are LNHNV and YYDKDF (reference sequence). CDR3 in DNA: TGTGCCACCAGCACCTCGACAGCGAACACTGAAGCTTTCTTT. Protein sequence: CATSTSTANTEAFF.

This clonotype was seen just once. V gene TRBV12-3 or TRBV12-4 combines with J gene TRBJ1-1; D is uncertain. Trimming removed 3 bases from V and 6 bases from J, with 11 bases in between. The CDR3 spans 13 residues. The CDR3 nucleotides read TGTGCCAGCAGTTTGAACGGGGAGGCTGAAGCTTTCTTT. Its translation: CASSLNGEAEAFF.

CDR3 protein: CASSETGLLPYNEQFF. DNA for the CDR3: TGTGCCAGCAGCGAAACAGGGCTTCTACCCTACAATGAGCAGTTCTTC. The chain is built from TRBV9 and TRBJ2-1, with D perhaps TRBD1 (6 bases). The CDR3 spans 16 residues. V was cut by 3 bases and J by 2 bases, with 15 bases left in between. CDR1 is SGDLS and CDR2 is YYNGEE in the germline V gene. Supplemented by reference TRBV9 and TRBJ2-1, the full variable domain reads DSGVTQTPKHLITATGQRVTLRCSPRSGDLSVYWYQQSLDQGLQFLIQYYNGEERAKGNILERFSAQQFPDLHSELNLSSLELGDSALYFCASSETGLLPYNEQFFGPGTRLTVL.

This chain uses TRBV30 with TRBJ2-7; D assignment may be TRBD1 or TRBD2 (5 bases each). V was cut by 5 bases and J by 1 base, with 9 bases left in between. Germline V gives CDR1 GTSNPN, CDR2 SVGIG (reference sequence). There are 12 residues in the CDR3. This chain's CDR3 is CAWLGTSYEQYF. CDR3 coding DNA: TGTGCCTGGTTGGGGACGTCCTACGAGCAGTACTTC.

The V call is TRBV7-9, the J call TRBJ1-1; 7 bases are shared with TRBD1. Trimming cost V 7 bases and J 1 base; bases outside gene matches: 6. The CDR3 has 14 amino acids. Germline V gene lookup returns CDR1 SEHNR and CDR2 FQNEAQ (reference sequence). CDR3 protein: CASTDRDGNTEAFF. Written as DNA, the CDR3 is TGTGCCAGCACCGACAGGGACGGGAACACTGAAGCTTTCTTT. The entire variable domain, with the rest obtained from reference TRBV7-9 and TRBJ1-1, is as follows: DTGVSQNPRHKITKRGQNVTFRCDPISEHNRLYWYRQTLGQGPEFLTYFQNEAQLEKSRLLSDRFSAERPKGSFSTLEIQRTEQGDSAMYLCASTDRDGNTEAFFGQGTRLTVV.

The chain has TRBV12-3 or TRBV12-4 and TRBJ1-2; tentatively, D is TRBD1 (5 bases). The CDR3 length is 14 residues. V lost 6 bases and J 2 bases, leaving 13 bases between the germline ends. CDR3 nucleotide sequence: TGTGCCAGCAGCCCCAGGGTAACGAACTATGGCTACACCTTC. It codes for CASSPRVTNYGYTF.

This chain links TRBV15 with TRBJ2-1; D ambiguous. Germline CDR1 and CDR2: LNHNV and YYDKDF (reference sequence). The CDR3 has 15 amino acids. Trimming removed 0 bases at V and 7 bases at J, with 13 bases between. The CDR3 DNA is TGTGCCACCAGCAGAGATGAGAGTTCTGAGAATGAGCAGTTCTTC. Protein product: CATSRDESSENEQFF. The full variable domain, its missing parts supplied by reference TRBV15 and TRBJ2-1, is DAMVIQNPRYQVTQFGKPVTLSCSQTLNHNVMYWYQQKSSQAPKLLFHYYDKDFNNEADTPDNFQSRRPNTSFCFLDIRSPGLGDTAMYLCATSRDESSENEQFFGPGTRLTVL.

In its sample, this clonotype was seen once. The CDR3 loop reads CASSTQRMNTEAFF. CDR3 bases: TGTGCCAGCAGTACTCAGCGCATGAACACTGAAGCTTTCTTT. This chain joins TRBV12-3 or TRBV12-4 and TRBJ1-1; D is unclear. The CDR3 is made up of 14 amino acids. V was shortened by 5 bases and J by 0 bases, with 10 bases between the two germline ends.

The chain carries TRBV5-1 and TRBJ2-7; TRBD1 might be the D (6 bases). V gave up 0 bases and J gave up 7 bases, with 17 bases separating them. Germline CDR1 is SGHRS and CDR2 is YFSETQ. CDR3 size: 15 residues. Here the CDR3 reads CASSLGGTLLGEQYF. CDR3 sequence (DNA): TGCGCCAGCAGCTTGGGTGGGACACTATTAGGTGAGCAGTACTTC.

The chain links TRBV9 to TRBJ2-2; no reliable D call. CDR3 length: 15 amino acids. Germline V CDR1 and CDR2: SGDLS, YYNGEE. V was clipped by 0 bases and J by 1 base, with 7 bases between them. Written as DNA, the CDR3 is TGTGCCAGCAGCGTAGAACCGTTGAACACCGGGGAGCTGTTTTTT. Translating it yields CASSVEPLNTGELFF.

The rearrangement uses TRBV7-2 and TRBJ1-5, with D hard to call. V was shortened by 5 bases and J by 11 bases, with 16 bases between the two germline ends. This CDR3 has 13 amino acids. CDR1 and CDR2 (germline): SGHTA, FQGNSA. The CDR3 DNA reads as TGTGCCAGCAGCCCCTACCCCAGGCGGACCCAGCATTTT. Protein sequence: CASSPYPRRTQHF.

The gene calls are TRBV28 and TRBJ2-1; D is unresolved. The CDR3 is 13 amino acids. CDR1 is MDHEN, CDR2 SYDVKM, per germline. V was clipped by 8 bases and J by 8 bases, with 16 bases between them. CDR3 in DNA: TGTGCCAGCCTAGGGTCAGGCCGTCATGAGCAGTTCTTC. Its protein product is CASLGSGRHEQFF.

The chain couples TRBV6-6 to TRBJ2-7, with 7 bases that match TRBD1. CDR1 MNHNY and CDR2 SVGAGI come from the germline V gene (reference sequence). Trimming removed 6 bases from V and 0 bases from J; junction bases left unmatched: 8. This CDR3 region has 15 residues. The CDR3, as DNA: TGTGCCAGCAGCCCCCGGGACAGTAGCTCCTACGAGCAGTACTTC. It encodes CASSPRDSSSYEQYF.

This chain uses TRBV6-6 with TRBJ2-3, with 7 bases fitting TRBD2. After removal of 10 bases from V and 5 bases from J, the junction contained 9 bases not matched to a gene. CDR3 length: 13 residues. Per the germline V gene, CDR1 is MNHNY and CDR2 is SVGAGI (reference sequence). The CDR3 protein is CATSGSGLDTQYF. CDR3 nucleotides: TGTGCCACTAGCGGTTCAGGCTTAGATACGCAGTATTTT.

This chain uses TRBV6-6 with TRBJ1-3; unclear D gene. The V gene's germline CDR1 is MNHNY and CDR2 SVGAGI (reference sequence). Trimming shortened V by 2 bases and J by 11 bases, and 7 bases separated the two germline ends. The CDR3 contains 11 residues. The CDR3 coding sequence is TGTGCCAGCAGTTACATCGAGGCCATATATTTT. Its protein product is CASSYIEAIYF.

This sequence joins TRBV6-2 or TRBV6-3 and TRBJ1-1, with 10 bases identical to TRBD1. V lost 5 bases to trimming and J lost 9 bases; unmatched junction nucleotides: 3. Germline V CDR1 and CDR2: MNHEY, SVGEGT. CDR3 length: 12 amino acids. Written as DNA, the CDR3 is TGTGCCAGCAGTAACGACAGGGGGCAAGCTTTCTTT. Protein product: CASSNDRGQAFF.

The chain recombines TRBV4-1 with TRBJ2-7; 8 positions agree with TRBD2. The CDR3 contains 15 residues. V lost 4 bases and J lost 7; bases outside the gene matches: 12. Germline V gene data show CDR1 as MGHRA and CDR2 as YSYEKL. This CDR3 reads CASSPGGGKIGEQYF. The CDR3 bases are TGCGCCAGCAGCCCGGGAGGGGGGAAAATAGGGGAGCAGTACTTC.

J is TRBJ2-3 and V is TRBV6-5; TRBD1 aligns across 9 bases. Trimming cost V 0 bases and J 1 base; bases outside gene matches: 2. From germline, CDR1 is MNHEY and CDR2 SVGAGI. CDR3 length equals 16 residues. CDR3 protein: CASSYSGDRGTDTQYF. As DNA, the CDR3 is TGTGCCAGCAGTTACTCGGGGGACAGGGGCACAGATACGCAGTATTTT.

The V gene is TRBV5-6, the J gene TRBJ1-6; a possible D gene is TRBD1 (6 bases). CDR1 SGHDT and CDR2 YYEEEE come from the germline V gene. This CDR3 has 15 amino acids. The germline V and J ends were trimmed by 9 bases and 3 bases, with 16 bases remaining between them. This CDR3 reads CATQRRTVYNSPLHF. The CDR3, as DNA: TGTGCCACCCAGCGTCGGACAGTCTATAATTCACCCCTCCACTTT.

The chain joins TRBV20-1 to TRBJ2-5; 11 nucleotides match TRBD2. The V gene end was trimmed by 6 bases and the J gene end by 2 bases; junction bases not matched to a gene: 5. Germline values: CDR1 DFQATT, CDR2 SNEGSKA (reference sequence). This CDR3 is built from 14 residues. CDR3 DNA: TGCAGTGCCATTAGCGGGGGGGGGCAAGAGACCCAGTACTTC. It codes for CSAISGGGQETQYF.

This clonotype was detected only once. The CDR3 here is CAWSVQGQGGGKPQHF. CDR3 nucleotide sequence: TGTGCCTGGAGTGTACAGGGCCAGGGAGGAGGAAAACCCCAGCATTTT. The rearrangement uses TRBV30 and TRBJ1-5, with D perhaps TRBD1 (6 bases). Germline CDR1 is GTSNPN and CDR2 is SVGIG (reference sequence). V was pared by 0 bases and J by 10 bases, with 22 bases between. This CDR3 is 16 amino acids long.

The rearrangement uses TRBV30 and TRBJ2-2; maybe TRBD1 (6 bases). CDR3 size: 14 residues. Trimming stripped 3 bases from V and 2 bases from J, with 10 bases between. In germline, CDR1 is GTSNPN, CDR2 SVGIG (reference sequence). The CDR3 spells CAWRRTANTGELFF. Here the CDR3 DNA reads TGTGCCTGGAGACGGACAGCTAACACCGGGGAGCTGTTTTTT.